Here is one T cell receptor (beta chain) with its context. The data were obtained in a study of blood T cell repertoires in COVID-19. Study-wide background: T cells, B-cell-depleted T cells, or PBMCs provided the cDNA or gDNA that served as material.

Germline V lookup: CDR1 MNHEY, CDR2 SVGAGI. Germline trimming cut 9 bases from V and 3 bases from J; bases unmatched to any gene: 10. The CDR3 loop spans 15 amino acids. Sequenced by immunoSEQ multiplex PCR; TCRdb stores in-frame clones only, minus some. Here the sample spans about 410,000 clones, around 91% being singletons. The sequencing input was peripheral blood. The receptor was isolated from a woman aged 40-49 years with COVID-19, enrolled during active disease. The V gene is TRBV6-5, the J gene TRBJ1-2, with 10 nucleotides matching TRBD1. CDR3 in DNA: TGTGCCAGTTGGACCGACAGGGGGCGGTACTATGGCTACACCTTC. As protein: CASWTDRGRYYGYTF.